A single sample is the source of the 2 T cell receptor delta chains below, sequenced in a study of Vδ1+ human thymocytes. The template was reverse-transcribed extracted RNA. CDR3 amplicons came from multiplex PCR with pooled V-gene forward and constant-region reverse primers. TCRdb called clones anew from the multiplex PCR reads with CATT. Of 20,000 to 25,000 delta-chain clones detected, roughly 8% appear once; the ten largest clones hold over 0.75%. Broader study findings: Thymic TRG and TRD repertoires appeared highly polyclonal, with Gaussian CDR3 length distributions.

These receptors lack a known antigen. Sequencing input: Vdelta1+ gamma-delta thymocytes from the thymus. Documented subset: FACS-sorted CD3+ TCRalphabeta- TCRVdelta1+ TCRVdelta2- thymocytes. These receptors all come from a child in the first two years of life who had congenital heart surgery.

The chain uses TRDV1 and TRDJ1; TRDD3 aligns across 13 bases. The germline gives CDR1 TSWWSYY, CDR2 QGS. The CDR3 extends over 25 amino acids. Germline trimming cut 2 bases from V and 0 bases from J; bases unmatched to any gene: 27. Here the CDR3 DNA reads TGTGCTCTTGGGGAATGGGGAAACCTCGGTGAGCGTTATACTGGGGGATACGCTTACACCGATAAACTCATCTTT. Its translation: CALGEWGNLGERYTGGYAYTDKLIF.

This chain uses TRDV1 with TRDJ1; possible D gene TRDD3, 6 bases. The CDR3 consists of 21 residues. Trimming removed 4 bases at V and 3 bases at J, with 33 bases between. Germline CDR1 and CDR2: TSWWSYY and QGS. This CDR3 is CALGVRYDGPYWDRGADKLIF. The CDR3 nucleotides are TGTGCTCTTGGGGTCCGTTATGATGGCCCTTACTGGGACAGGGGGGCCGATAAACTCATCTTT.